This TCR beta chain was identified in a study of blood T cell repertoires in COVID-19. Whole-study context: Sites across the United States, Italy and Spain contributed samples from acute and convalescent COVID-19. Sample material is recorded as cDNA or gDNA derived from T cells, B-cell-depleted T cells, or PBMCs.

TCRdb keeps only in-frame clones here, not all; method: immunoSEQ multiplex PCR. This table has about 280,000 clones, around 90% appearing once. This TCR derives from a woman aged 55 to 70 in a cohort exposed to, infected with or recovered from COVID-19 (not recorded which). The specimen was PBMCs or T cells enriched from blood (not recorded which).

CDR3 coding DNA: TGTGCCAGCAGCTTAACTCGTTCCCAGGGGCATCAGCCCCAGCATTTT. Its translation is CASSLTRSQGHQPQHF. The chain links TRBV5-8 to TRBJ1-5, with D perhaps TRBD1 (6 bases). Germline CDR1 is SGHTS and CDR2 is YDEGEE. The CDR3 runs 16 residues. The V and J ends lost 2 bases and 5 bases respectively, with 17 bases between them.